This TCR beta chain was sequenced for a study of T cell responses to AZD1222 COVID-19 vaccine. Measured with immunoSEQ multiplex PCR; TCRdb has only the in-frame clones, and not every one. The table shows about 190,000 clones, with approximately 91% occurring only once. Looked up from germline, CDR1 is MDHEN and CDR2 is SYDVKM. The ends lost 4 bases at V and 4 bases at J; junction bases unmatched: 7. The CDR3 sequence is 16 residues long. The sequenced sample was peripheral blood, obtained on day 0 of AZD1222 vaccination. This chain connects TRBV28 to TRBJ2-1, with 10 bases that match TRBD2. The sequence came from an adult in good health. The CDR3 loop reads CASSSLAGELYNEQFF. As DNA, the CDR3 is TGTGCCAGCAGTTCCCTAGCGGGAGAGCTTTACAATGAGCAGTTCTTC.